Presented here are 23 T cell receptor beta chains from one specimen sequenced in a study of cytomegalovirus exposure and HLA in healthy donors. PCR involved 60 Vbeta and 13 Jbeta primers. The protocol was immunoSEQ multiplex PCR, while the TCRdb copy is restricted to in-frame clones and leaves out a portion. The data show 200,000 or so clones, approximately 81% seen once. The sample comprised PBMCs. The receptors were gathered from a young man in good health and CMV-seronegative.

Only a few counts were recorded for this clone. This chain's CDR3 is CASGTGITGELFF. CDR3 nucleotides: TGCGCCAGCGGGACAGGGATCACCGGGGAGCTGTTTTTT. V and J are TRBV10-1 and TRBJ2-2; 9 nucleotides match TRBD1. The CDR3 extends over 13 amino acids. Trimming took 8 bases from V and 4 from J; bases not matched to a gene: 2. Looked up from germline, CDR1 is WNHNN and CDR2 is SYGVQD (reference sequence).

This chain links TRBV9 with TRBJ2-7, with D perhaps TRBD2 (7 bases). Germline V CDR1 and CDR2: SGDLS, YYNGEE. CDR3 length equals 14 residues. V lost 5 bases to trimming and J lost 0 bases, with 12 bases between them. CDR3: CASSRGALSYEQYF. The CDR3 coding sequence is TGTGCCAGCAGTCGGGGGGCCCTCTCCTACGAGCAGTACTTC.

This sequence joins TRBV6-6 and TRBJ1-1; D may be TRBD1 (5 bases). This CDR3 has 14 residues. V lost 4 bases and J 5 bases, leaving 14 bases between the germline ends. Germline V CDR1 and CDR2: MNHNY, SVGAGI (reference sequence). The DNA for the CDR3 is TGTGCCAGCAGTTTGACAGCCTCGCGGACTGAAGCTTTCTTT. Translating it yields CASSLTASRTEAFF.

The chain carries TRBV4-1 and TRBJ1-1; D not resolved. Germline V gives CDR1 MGHRA, CDR2 YSYEKL. V lost 1 base to trimming and J lost 3 bases, with 15 bases between them. The CDR3 sequence is 16 residues long. CDR3 coding DNA: TGCGCCAGCAGCCAAGGTCTTTTCGGGTCCCACACTGAAGCTTTCTTT. Encoded protein: CASSQGLFGSHTEAFF.

This clone was seen a few times. The chain employs TRBV2 and TRBJ2-1; 12 nucleotides match TRBD2. The CDR3 totals 15 residues. Germline-derived CDR1 and CDR2 are SNHLY and FYNNEI. V was clipped by 6 bases and J by 6 bases; unmatched bases: 6. The CDR3, as DNA: TGTGCCAGCAGCCTAACTAGCGGGGGGCTCAATGAGCAGTTCTTC. Its protein is CASSLTSGGLNEQFF. Filled out from reference TRBV2 and TRBJ2-1, the complete variable domain reads EPEVTQTPSHQVTQMGQEVILRCVPISNHLYFYWYRQILGQKVEFLVSFYNNEISEKSEIFDDQFSVERPDGSNFTLKIRSTKLEDSAMYFCASSLTSGGLNEQFFGPGTRLTVL.

This rearrangement joins TRBV5-1 to TRBJ2-3; 7 bases match TRBD2. Trimming at V came to 4 bases and at J to 2 bases, leaving 7 bases not matched to a gene. Germline CDR1 SGHRS, CDR2 YFSETQ. The length of the CDR3 is 15 residues. CDR3 residues: CASSRQAGNTDTQYF. CDR3 in DNA: TGCGCCAGCAGCAGACAAGCGGGAAACACAGATACGCAGTATTTT.

The chain recombines TRBV15 with TRBJ2-7, with D possibly being TRBD2 (6 bases). Germline V lookup: CDR1 LNHNV, CDR2 YYDKDF (reference sequence). Deletions cut 0 bases from V and 6 bases from J, with 18 bases between. The length of the CDR3 is 16 residues. The CDR3 bases are TGTGCCACCAGCAGAGAACTCGGGACTCCTTTTGGCGAGCAGTACTTC. It yields the protein CATSRELGTPFGEQYF.

The chain is built from TRBV5-1 and TRBJ2-1, with 12 bases lining up with TRBD2. Trimming took 0 bases from V and 9 from J; bases not matched to a gene: 4. The CDR3 runs to 15 residues. Germline CDR1 is SGHRS and CDR2 is YFSETQ. This CDR3 reads CASSLVLAGGPEQFF. In nucleotides, the CDR3 is TGCGCCAGCAGCTTGGTCCTAGCGGGGGGGCCTGAGCAGTTCTTC. Filled out from reference TRBV5-1 and TRBJ2-1, the complete variable domain reads KAGVTQTPRYLIKTRGQQVTLSCSPISGHRSVSWYQQTPGQGLQFLFEYFSETQRNKGNFPGRFSGRQFSNSRSEMNVSTLELGDSALYLCASSLVLAGGPEQFFGPGTRLTVL.

The V gene is TRBV7-8, the J gene TRBJ1-2; the D gene is possibly TRBD1 (6 bases). The CDR3 covers 17 residues. From germline, CDR1 is SGHVS and CDR2 FQNEAQ. V was trimmed by 5 bases and J by 4 bases, leaving 23 bases between them. CDR3 residues: CASSEPRRGQLLYGYTF. The CDR3 coding sequence is TGTGCCAGCAGCGAACCCCGCAGGGGCCAACTCCTCTATGGCTACACCTTC.

The chain is built from TRBV19 and TRBJ2-7; 7 bases map to TRBD2. V shed 5 bases and J 1 base; nucleotides not matched to a gene: 8. The germline CDR1 and CDR2 sequences are LNHDA and SQIVND (reference sequence). The CDR3 runs 15 residues. The CDR3 nucleotides are TGTGCCAGTAGTTCTCGGGGGGACCGATCCTACGAGCAGTACTTC. This translates into CASSSRGDRSYEQYF. The complete variable domain, with remaining parts taken from reference TRBV19 and TRBJ2-7, reads DGGITQSPKYLFRKEGQNVTLSCEQNLNHDAMYWYRQDPGQGLRLIYYSQIVNDFQKGDIAEGYSVSREKKESFPLTVTSAQKNPTAFYLCASSSRGDRSYEQYFGPGTRLTVT.

A remark on this clone: The junction does not match germline at one end; this may be a read error. The chain recombines TRBV7-7 with TRBJ2-7; 8 nucleotides line up with TRBD1. Germline CDR1 SSHAT, CDR2 FNYEAQ (reference sequence). CDR3 length: 13 amino acids. DNA of the CDR3: TGTGCTAGCAGCTTAGGGACAGGAAGTGAGCAGTACTTC. This sequence encodes CASSLGTGSEQYF.

The chain couples TRBV19 to TRBJ2-4; 7 bases are a match to TRBD1. Trimming at V came to 7 bases and at J to 0 bases, leaving 12 bases not matched to a gene. CDR3 length: 17 residues. Germline V gives CDR1 LNHDA, CDR2 SQIVND (reference sequence). This CDR3 reads CASNQPRQGRAKNIQYF. Here the CDR3 DNA reads TGTGCCAGTAACCAACCCCGACAGGGAAGAGCCAAAAACATTCAGTACTTC.

V gene TRBV28 combines with J gene TRBJ1-1; D possibly corresponds to TRBD1 (5 bases). The V end was cut by 6 bases, the J end by 4 bases, with 18 bases between. CDR1 is MDHEN and CDR2 is SYDVKM in the germline V gene. This CDR3 comprises 15 residues. The CDR3 protein is CASSPAGEGSTEAFF. The CDR3 bases are TGTGCCAGCAGCCCAGCGGGGGAGGGTAGCACTGAAGCTTTCTTT.

This sequence joins TRBV9 and TRBJ2-5; 7 nucleotides match TRBD1. Germline V CDR1 and CDR2: SGDLS, YYNGEE. The CDR3 consists of 14 residues. Trimming at V came to 4 bases and at J to 3 bases, leaving 6 bases not matched to a gene. CDR3 in amino acids: CASSPEGQKETQYF. CDR3 in DNA: TGTGCCAGCAGCCCCGAGGGACAGAAAGAGACCCAGTACTTC. Full variable domain (outside the CDR3, taken from reference TRBV9 and TRBJ2-5): DSGVTQTPKHLITATGQRVTLRCSPRSGDLSVYWYQQSLDQGLQFLIQYYNGEERAKGNILERFSAQQFPDLHSELNLSSLELGDSALYFCASSPEGQKETQYFGPGTRLLVL.

The V gene is TRBV19, the J gene TRBJ2-7, with 9 bases matching TRBD1. After removal of 3 bases from V and 0 bases from J, the junction contained 3 bases not matched to a gene. Per the germline V gene, CDR1 is LNHDA and CDR2 is SQIVND (reference sequence). The CDR3 length is 15 residues. The CDR3 protein is CASSMGTGISYEQYF. CDR3 DNA sequence: TGTGCCAGTAGTATGGGGACAGGGATCTCCTACGAGCAGTACTTC.

The chain carries TRBV7-9 and TRBJ1-4; no clear D gene. The germline V gene has CDR1 SEHNR and CDR2 FQNEAQ (reference sequence). The CDR3 sequence is 15 residues long. V dropped 5 bases and J dropped 2 bases, with 12 bases sitting between them. DNA for the CDR3: TGTGCCAGCAGCGCCACGGGAAGGACTAATGAAAAACTGTTTTTT. Residues: CASSATGRTNEKLFF.

The V call is TRBV19, the J call TRBJ2-1; TRBD2 matches 8 bases. Germline V gene sequence: CDR1 LNHDA, CDR2 SQIVND (reference sequence). This CDR3 contains 15 residues. V was pared by 1 base and J by 7 bases, with 6 bases of the junction left unmatched. Here the CDR3 DNA reads TGTGCCAGTAGTATAGCGGGGGGGGTGGGGAATGAGCAGTTCTTC. It translates to CASSIAGGVGNEQFF. The whole variable domain, filled in from reference TRBV19 and TRBJ2-1, reads DGGITQSPKYLFRKEGQNVTLSCEQNLNHDAMYWYRQDPGQGLRLIYYSQIVNDFQKGDIAEGYSVSREKKESFPLTVTSAQKNPTAFYLCASSIAGGVGNEQFFGPGTRLTVL.

The chain employs TRBV7-3 and TRBJ2-1, with D possibly TRBD1 on 6 matching bases. Germline V CDR1 and CDR2: SGHTA, FQGTGA. CDR3 size: 17 residues. V was pared by 4 bases and J by 0 bases, with 16 bases between. The CDR3 DNA is TGTGCCAGCAGCTCTTCTGGGGGCAGGGCCTCCTACAATGAGCAGTTCTTC. Residues: CASSSSGGRASYNEQFF.

The rearrangement uses TRBV6-6 and TRBJ1-5, with D perhaps TRBD1 (5 bases). This CDR3 comprises 13 residues. Germline CDR1 reads MNHNY; CDR2 reads SVGAGI (reference sequence). Trimming stripped 10 bases from V and 6 bases from J, with 16 bases between. CDR3 coding DNA: TGTGCCACCCGGAGGGGTGAGGGTCAGCCCCAGCATTTT. Protein sequence: CATRRGEGQPQHF.

This clone has just one count. The chain links TRBV15 to TRBJ2-2; TRBD2 matches 7 bases. CDR1 and CDR2 from the germline V gene are LNHNV and YYDKDF (reference sequence). J was trimmed by 3 bases and V by 0 bases; bases with no gene match: 4. The CDR3 spans 16 residues. In nucleotides, the CDR3 is TGTGCCACCAGCAGAGATTTCGGGGGGTACACCGGGGAGCTGTTTTTT. Translated, it gives CATSRDFGGYTGELFF. The whole variable domain, remainder taken from reference TRBV15 and TRBJ2-2, is DAMVIQNPRYQVTQFGKPVTLSCSQTLNHNVMYWYQQKSSQAPKLLFHYYDKDFNNEADTPDNFQSRRPNTSFCFLDIRSPGLGDTAMYLCATSRDFGGYTGELFFGEGSRLTVL.

The V gene is TRBV9, the J gene TRBJ2-3; TRBD2 aligns across 14 bases. Germline trimming cut 4 bases from V and 3 bases from J; bases unmatched to any gene: 4. The V gene's germline CDR1 is SGDLS and CDR2 YYNGEE. The CDR3 totals 16 residues. CDR3 nucleotides: TGTGCCAGCAGCCCCTGGACTAGCGGGGGGACAGATACGCAGTATTTT. This codes for CASSPWTSGGTDTQYF.

The V gene is TRBV6-5, the J gene TRBJ1-2, with a possible D match to TRBD1 (6 bases). Germline CDR1 MNHEY, CDR2 SVGAGI. The CDR3 consists of 15 residues. V was pared by 5 bases and J by 6 bases, with 19 bases between. CDR3 sequence (DNA): TGTGCCAGCAGTCAAAACGACAGGAGACTTAATGGCTACACCTTC. This gives the protein CASSQNDRRLNGYTF.

The chain has TRBV28 and TRBJ1-1, with 9 bases identical to TRBD1. Germline V gene sequence: CDR1 MDHEN, CDR2 SYDVKM. The CDR3 runs to 12 residues. J gave up 4 bases and V 6 bases, and 0 bases lay outside the gene matches. CDR3 region: CASRTGGTEAFF. The CDR3 DNA reads as TGTGCCAGCAGGACAGGGGGCACTGAAGCTTTCTTT. Looking up the rest from reference TRBV28 and TRBJ1-1 gives the full variable domain: DVKVTQSSRYLVKRTGEKVFLECVQDMDHENMFWYRQDPGLGLRLIYFSYDVKMKEKGDIPEGYSVSREKKERFSLILESASTNQTSMYLCASRTGGTEAFFGQGTRLTVV.